This T cell receptor (beta chain) was retrieved from a study of cytomegalovirus exposure and HLA in healthy donors. General observations from the study: Data from an earlier analysis indicated that most TCR beta V segments were productive either about 90% or about 30% of the time. A later analysis reportedly found that, within productive TCRs, an Asian-associated ancestry cluster had fewer N-insertions than the mean observed across the roughly 690 donors.

This clone has a handful of counts. Its antigen is undetermined. Germline V gene sequence: CDR1 SNHLY, CDR2 FYNNEI. This CDR3 spans 14 amino acids. Unmatched junction bases numbered 5, after V lost 4 bases and J lost 5 bases. The study ran its PCR with 60 Vbeta and 13 Jbeta primers. This table comes from immunoSEQ multiplex PCR, and its TCRdb copy is limited to in-frame clones, with some not included. The sample lists around 100,000 clones, about 80% seen once, with 4.1% in the top ten. The source material was PBMCs. This clonotype was sampled from a man aged 35-49 years in good health and CMV-seronegative. V gene TRBV2 combines with J gene TRBJ1-5; 7 bases map to TRBD1. For the CDR3, the DNA is TGTGCCAGCAGTGTTGGGACAGATCATCAGCCCCAGCATTTT. Protein: CASSVGTDHQPQHF.